Presented here are 19 T cell receptor beta chains from one specimen sequenced in a study of blood T cell repertoires in COVID-19. Profiled with immunoSEQ multiplex PCR; TCRdb holds only in-frame clones, not every one. The sample contains 90,000 to 150,000 clones, approximately 87% of which appear only once. Sequencing was carried out using peripheral blood. The receptors here all came from a woman aged 45 to 65 with acute or convalescent COVID-19.

This clone was recorded a few times. CDR3 region: CASSEVLAGGTDTQYF. The CDR3 DNA is TGTGCCAGCAGTGAAGTCCTAGCGGGAGGAACTGATACGCAGTATTTT. The chain joins TRBV6-1 to TRBJ2-3, with TRBD2 matching 11 bases. The CDR3 is made up of 16 amino acids. Germline V gene sequence: CDR1 MNHNS, CDR2 SASEGT. J lost 6 bases, V lost 1 base, and 6 bases had no gene match.

The J gene is TRBJ1-1, the V gene TRBV7-8, with a tentative D call TRBD1 (6 bases). The CDR3 is 14 residues long. CDR1 is SGHVS, CDR2 FQNEAQ, per germline. Trimming took 5 bases from V and 10 from J, leaving 20 bases between them. CDR3 residues: CASSRHREFKVAFF. DNA of the CDR3: TGTGCCAGCAGCCGTCACAGGGAATTCAAAGTAGCTTTCTTT.

The chain recombines TRBV19 with TRBJ2-7; 7 bases agree with TRBD1. The germline gives CDR1 LNHDA, CDR2 SQIVND (reference sequence). CDR3 size: 14 residues. V gave up 4 bases and J gave up 5 bases; unmatched junction bases: 8. The CDR3 coding sequence is TGTGCCAGTAGTACCTCGGGACAGTTGAACGAGCAGTACTTC. The encoded protein is CASSTSGQLNEQYF.

The rearrangement joins TRBV5-1 to TRBJ2-7; 7 bases are shared with TRBD2. This CDR3 comprises 14 residues. Germline CDR1 and CDR2: SGHRS and YFSETQ. After removal of 0 bases from V and 5 bases from J, the junction contained 5 bases not matched to a gene. The CDR3 reads CASSLELAKDEQYF. The CDR3 bases are TGCGCCAGCAGCTTGGAACTAGCGAAGGACGAGCAGTACTTC.

This clone was recorded once. This rearrangement joins TRBV5-4 to TRBJ1-6; D might be TRBD1 (6 bases). The CDR3 sequence is 16 residues long. V lost 0 bases and J 7 bases, leaving 14 bases between the germline ends. The germline CDR1 and CDR2 sequences are SGHNT and YYREEE (reference sequence). The CDR3 sequence: CASSLDPRGGNSPLHF. CDR3 bases: TGTGCCAGCAGCTTGGACCCCAGGGGCGGGAATTCACCCCTCCACTTT.

The chain recombines TRBV11-2 with TRBJ1-2, with 9 bases lining up with TRBD1. The CDR3 totals 14 residues. J lost 4 bases, V lost 4 bases, and 4 bases had no gene match. CDR1 and CDR2 (germline): SGHAT, FQNNGV. The CDR3 DNA sequence: TGTGCCAGCAGCTCGGGACAGGGAATCTATGGCTACACCTTC. It encodes CASSSGQGIYGYTF.

The V gene is TRBV7-2, the J gene TRBJ1-6; 7 positions agree with TRBD1. V shed 5 bases and J 7 bases; nucleotides not matched to a gene: 8. The CDR3 covers 15 residues. Germline V lookup: CDR1 SGHTA, CDR2 FQGNSA. DNA for the CDR3: TGTGCCAGCAGCCCCCACGGGACAGCGAATTCACCCCTCCACTTT. Its translation is CASSPHGTANSPLHF.

This clone has only one observation. The genes are TRBV6-5 and TRBJ1-2; D is undetermined. The germline V gene has CDR1 MNHEY and CDR2 SVGAGI. The length of the CDR3 is 12 residues. With 2 bases removed from V and 7 bases from J, the gap between germline ends came to 8 bases. The CDR3 spells CASSYGGSGYTF. CDR3 bases: TGTGCCAGCAGTTACGGAGGGTCTGGCTACACCTTC.

This clone has more than one count but fewer than ten. The chain couples TRBV27 to TRBJ2-1; TRBD2 matches 7 bases. CDR1 MNHEY and CDR2 SMNVEV come from the germline V gene (reference sequence). V was pared by 10 bases and J by 5 bases, with 8 bases of the junction left unmatched. The CDR3 runs to 13 residues. The CDR3 region is CATSRGTNNEQFF. Here the CDR3 DNA reads TGTGCCACTTCTAGAGGGACTAACAATGAGCAGTTCTTC.

The chain links TRBV7-2 to TRBJ1-3; perhaps TRBD1 as D (5 bases). The length of the CDR3 is 16 residues. Germline lookup yields CDR1 SGHTA and CDR2 FQGNSA. Between the trimmed V and J ends, which lost 1 base and 5 bases, there was a span of 15 bases. The CDR3 DNA is TGTGCCAGCAGCTTAGGTTTAGGGGAACGGAGAAACACCATATATTTT. This gives the protein CASSLGLGERRNTIYF.

V is TRBV30 and J is TRBJ1-5; D might be TRBD1 (6 bases). There are 14 residues in the CDR3. The V end lost 1 base, the J end lost 2 bases, and 9 bases lay between the germline ends. CDR1 and CDR2 (germline): GTSNPN, SVGIG (reference sequence). CDR3 region: CAWSANRGNQPQHF. CDR3 in DNA: TGTGCCTGGAGTGCAAACAGGGGCAATCAGCCCCAGCATTTT. Supplemented by reference TRBV30 and TRBJ1-5, the full variable domain reads SQTIHQWPATLVQPVGSPLSLECTVEGTSNPNLYWYRQAAGRGLQLLFYSVGIGQISSEVPQNLSASRPQDRQFILSSKKLLLSDSGFYLCAWSANRGNQPQHFGDGTRLSIL.

The rearrangement joins TRBV19 to TRBJ1-5; D uncertain. The CDR3 covers 16 residues. Trimming pared 3 bases from V and 0 bases from J, leaving 12 bases between. Looked up from germline, CDR1 is LNHDA and CDR2 is SQIVND (reference sequence). CDR3 amino acids: CASSIRREISNQPQHF. For the CDR3, the DNA is TGTGCCAGTAGTATCCGCCGGGAGATTAGCAATCAGCCCCAGCATTTT.

This sequence joins TRBV7-9 and TRBJ2-3, with 8 bases identical to TRBD2. Germline CDR1 is SEHNR and CDR2 is FQNEAQ (reference sequence). This CDR3 contains 15 residues. With V trimmed by 3 bases and J by 7 bases, 9 bases remained unmatched. Here the CDR3 reads CASSFPGLERNTQYF. As DNA, the CDR3 is TGTGCCAGCAGCTTCCCGGGACTAGAGCGAAATACGCAGTATTTT.

The chain uses TRBV27 and TRBJ2-3, with TRBD2 as a possible D gene (6 bases). Trimming pared 7 bases from V and 2 bases from J, leaving 16 bases between. CDR1 is MNHEY, CDR2 SMNVEV, per germline (reference sequence). CDR3 length equals 15 residues. Here the CDR3 reads CASTYRGFHTDTQYF. The DNA for the CDR3 is TGTGCCAGCACCTACCGGGGGTTCCACACAGATACGCAGTATTTT.

The sample holds a few counts of this clone. The chain is built from TRBV5-1 and TRBJ2-1; TRBD2 might be the D (6 bases). V lost 5 bases, J lost 2 bases, and 14 bases lay in between. Per the germline V gene, CDR1 is SGHRS and CDR2 is YFSETQ. The CDR3 consists of 15 residues. CDR3 sequence: CASREIGGTYNEQFF. In nucleotides, the CDR3 is TGCGCCAGCAGGGAGATAGGCGGGACCTACAATGAGCAGTTCTTC.

This sequence joins TRBV21-1 and TRBJ2-1; TRBD2, the D gene given by the table, was not confirmed from the DNA. TRBV21-1 is a recognized pseudogene. This CDR3 contains 18 residues. In DNA form, the CDR3 reads TGTGCCAGCAGCAAAGTCGAGCGGGGCCCCTTTTCCTACAATGAGCAGTTCTTC. Translating gives CASSKVERGPFSYNEQFF.

The chain links TRBV18 to TRBJ2-1, with a weak D call TRBD1 (5 bases). Per germline, CDR1 KGHSH and CDR2 LQKENI. V lost 2 bases to trimming and J lost 7 bases, with 12 bases between them. The CDR3 covers 14 residues. CDR3 in amino acids: CASSPSPGWNEQFF. The DNA of the CDR3 is TGTGCCAGCTCACCATCCCCAGGGTGGAATGAGCAGTTCTTC.

The rearrangement links TRBV4-3 to TRBJ2-3, with 7 nucleotides matching TRBD2. The CDR3 is made up of 15 amino acids. V lost 3 bases, J lost 1 base, and 4 bases stayed unmatched. Germline loops: CDR1 LGHNA, CDR2 YSLEER. CDR3: CASSHTAGGTDTQYF. CDR3 sequence (DNA): TGCGCCAGCAGCCATACGGCGGGGGGCACAGATACGCAGTATTTT.

This chain uses TRBV3-1 (or the pseudogene TRBV3-2) with TRBJ1-4; no firm D call. The CDR3 is 11 residues long. Per the germline V gene, CDR1 is LGHDT and CDR2 is YNNKEL (reference sequence). V was trimmed by 4 bases and J by 8 bases, leaving 5 bases between them. CDR3 nucleotides: TGTGCCAGCAGCCCTCGGGAAAAACTGTTTTTT. Amino acids: CASSPREKLFF.